Below, 30 T cell receptor beta chains from the same sample are listed, as sequenced in a study of T-cell reconstitution after alpha-beta-depleted transplantation in children. The TCRbeta library was prepared with unique molecular identifiers. TCRdb ran MiXCR on the PCR reads and lists one entry per CDR3 protein. The sample includes 350,000 to 450,000 distinct CDR3 sequences, about 14% of them seen just once. The specimen was PBMCs, collected from the stem cell graft. These TCRs come from a human donor who donated a stem cell graft to a child with Fanconi anemia.

The J gene is TRBJ1-2, the V gene TRBV3-1; 9 bases agree with TRBD1. V gave up 2 bases and J gave up 9 bases; unmatched junction bases: 13. Germline values: CDR1 LGHDT, CDR2 YNNKEL (reference sequence). CDR3 length: 16 residues. CDR3 sequence: CASSQPGTGTLWSYTF. In nucleotides, the CDR3 is TGTGCCAGCAGCCAACCAGGGACAGGGACTCTATGGAGCTACACCTTC.

The table lists this clonotype with a few counts. V is TRBV20-1 and J is TRBJ2-3, with D unresolved. Germline V gives CDR1 DFQATT, CDR2 SNEGSKA (reference sequence). The CDR3 is 12 residues long. The V and J ends lost 4 bases and 4 bases respectively, with 9 bases between them. CDR3: CSATTGPDTQYF. The DNA for the CDR3 is TGCAGTGCTACCACCGGGCCAGATACGCAGTATTTT.

The chain uses TRBV5-6 and TRBJ1-2, with D perhaps matching TRBD1 (6 bases). Trimming shortened V by 4 bases and J by 6 bases, and 10 bases separated the two germline ends. This CDR3 is 12 amino acids long. Germline values: CDR1 SGHDT, CDR2 YYEEEE. The CDR3 region has the DNA TGTGCCAGCAGCCCGGAGGGGGATGGCTACACCTTC. This codes for CASSPEGDGYTF. The full variable domain, completed using reference TRBV5-6 and TRBJ1-2, is DAGVTQSPTHLIKTRGQQVTLRCSPKSGHDTVSWYQQALGQGPQFIFQYYEEEERQRGNFPDRFSGHQFPNYSSELNVNALLLGDSALYLCASSPEGDGYTFGSGTRLTVV.

The sample holds a few counts of this clonotype. This chain links TRBV2 with TRBJ2-1; a possible D gene is TRBD1 (6 bases). This CDR3 has 12 residues. The germline gives CDR1 SNHLY, CDR2 FYNNEI. V lost 2 bases to trimming and J lost 8 bases, with 7 bases between them. The CDR3 reads CASSEQGYEQFF. CDR3 nucleotide sequence: TGTGCCAGCAGTGAACAGGGGTATGAGCAGTTCTTC.

The gene calls are TRBV7-2 and TRBJ1-2; 8 nucleotides match TRBD1. Germline loops: CDR1 SGHTA, CDR2 FQGNSA. The CDR3 has 16 residues. The J segment lost 7 bases and the V segment lost 5 bases, leaving 15 bases of the junction unmatched. For the CDR3, the DNA is TGTGCCAGCAGCGGAGGGGGTTCGGACAGGGCTTCTGGCTACACCTTC. Translation gives CASSGGGSDRASGYTF.

This clonotype was picked up a small number of times. Compared with germline, one end of the junction differs, possibly owing to a read error. The chain has TRBV7-6 and TRBJ2-1; D is possibly TRBD2 (5 bases). The CDR3 covers 16 residues. Germline V gene sequence: CDR1 SGHVS, CDR2 FNYEAQ. CDR3 loop: CDSSLSGWSSYNEQFF. The CDR3 DNA reads as TGTGACAGCAGCTTATCGGGGTGGAGCTCCTACAATGAGCAGTTCTTC.

The chain couples TRBV6-1 to TRBJ2-1; D may be TRBD1 or TRBD2 (5 bases each). The CDR3 runs 17 residues. The V gene lost 7 bases and the J gene lost 0 bases, with 19 bases spanning the gap. From germline, CDR1 is MNHNS and CDR2 SASEGT. CDR3 sequence: CASITVGRPPSYNEQFF. In nucleotides, the CDR3 is TGTGCCAGCATCACCGTGGGACGGCCCCCCTCCTACAATGAGCAGTTCTTC.

This clonotype was counted many times. The J gene is TRBJ1-6, the V gene TRBV12-3 or TRBV12-4, with D perhaps matching TRBD1 (6 bases). This CDR3 spans 14 amino acids. The V end was cut by 6 bases, the J end by 10 bases, with 16 bases between. The CDR3 sequence is CASRSTGYSSPLHF. CDR3 DNA sequence: TGTGCCAGCAGATCCACAGGGTACAGCTCACCCCTCCACTTT.

The CDR3 DNA reads as TGTGCCAGCAGTTCCGACTCAGGGATGGGGGCCCAAGAGACCCAGTACTTC. Amino acid sequence: CASSSDSGMGAQETQYF. The rearrangement joins TRBV27 to TRBJ2-5, with D possibly matching TRBD1 (6 bases). V was trimmed by 4 bases and J by 1 base, leaving 19 bases between them. Looked up from germline, CDR1 is MNHEY and CDR2 is SMNVEV (reference sequence). The CDR3 extends over 17 amino acids.

In its sample, this clonotype was seen many times. The chain couples TRBV29-1 to TRBJ1-4; D is unresolved. The germline V gene has CDR1 SQVTM and CDR2 ANQGSEA. Trimming cost V 7 bases and J 0 bases, with 6 bases left between them. The CDR3 has 12 amino acids. CDR3 nucleotide sequence: TGCAGCGCGAAAGCAACTAATGAAAAACTGTTTTTT. Its protein is CSAKATNEKLFF.

Here the CDR3 DNA reads TGCGCCAGCAGTCCCAGGGACGGTGAAAAACTGTTTTTT. Protein product: CASSPRDGEKLFF. The chain carries TRBV10-1 and TRBJ1-4, with D possibly TRBD1 on 5 matching bases. Per germline, CDR1 WNHNN and CDR2 SYGVQD (reference sequence). This CDR3 comprises 13 residues. V lost 5 bases and J 7 bases, leaving 11 bases between the germline ends.

This clonotype occurred a few times. V usage is TRBV30 and J usage is TRBJ1-3; D gene ambiguous. CDR1 GTSNPN and CDR2 SVGIG come from the germline V gene (reference sequence). V was clipped by 3 bases and J by 7 bases, with 10 bases between them. The CDR3 covers 12 residues. The CDR3 spells CAWSATRNTIYF. CDR3 sequence (DNA): TGTGCCTGGAGCGCCACACGGAACACCATATATTTT. The full variable domain, with the rest looked up from reference TRBV30 and TRBJ1-3, is SQTIHQWPATLVQPVGSPLSLECTVEGTSNPNLYWYRQAAGRGLQLLFYSVGIGQISSEVPQNLSASRPQDRQFILSSKKLLLSDSGFYLCAWSATRNTIYFGEGSWLTVV.

The chain recombines TRBV4-3 with TRBJ1-2; D perhaps matches TRBD1 (5 bases). The V and J ends lost 1 base and 4 bases respectively, with 16 bases between them. The germline V gene has CDR1 LGHNA and CDR2 YSLEER. This CDR3 has 16 residues. The CDR3 DNA follows: TGCGCCAGCAGCCAAGGGACCGCCGTTAGGGGCTATGGCTACACCTTC. It codes for CASSQGTAVRGYGYTF.

This clonotype was detected only a few times. The V and J genes are TRBV5-1 and TRBJ2-1; D remains unclear. The germline CDR1 and CDR2 sequences are SGHRS and YFSETQ. This CDR3 spans 12 amino acids. V was cut by 0 bases and J by 13 bases, with 11 bases left in between. The CDR3 is CASSLAPTTQFF. In nucleotides, the CDR3 is TGCGCCAGCAGCTTGGCTCCGACCACCCAGTTCTTC. Drawing the rest from reference TRBV5-1 and TRBJ2-1, the complete variable domain is KAGVTQTPRYLIKTRGQQVTLSCSPISGHRSVSWYQQTPGQGLQFLFEYFSETQRNKGNFPGRFSGRQFSNSRSEMNVSTLELGDSALYLCASSLAPTTQFFGPGTRLTVL.

This clonotype was counted a few times. The CDR3, as DNA: TGTGCCAGCAGCCAAACAGGAGATTCACCCCTCCACTTT. It is translated as CASSQTGDSPLHF. This chain uses TRBV4-2 with TRBJ1-6, with D possibly matching TRBD1 (5 bases). The CDR3 contains 13 residues. Trimming stripped 2 bases from V and 8 bases from J, with 7 bases between. CDR1 and CDR2 (germline): LGHNA, YNFKEQ.

This clonotype was observed a few times. The V gene is TRBV7-9, the J gene TRBJ2-3, with TRBD2 matching over 14 bases. J was trimmed by 5 bases and V by 1 base; bases with no gene match: 5. Looked up from germline, CDR1 is SEHNR and CDR2 is FQNEAQ (reference sequence). This CDR3 has 17 residues. CDR3 nucleotide sequence: TGTGCCAGCAGCTTAGGGGCGACTAGCGGGGGGGAAGATACGCAGTATTTT. Protein sequence: CASSLGATSGGEDTQYF.

The table lists this clonotype with many counts. The genes are TRBV5-6 and TRBJ2-5, with D possibly matching TRBD2 (6 bases). Germline lookup yields CDR1 SGHDT and CDR2 YYEEEE. The V end was cut by 4 bases, the J end by 2 bases, with 12 bases between. The CDR3 sequence is 14 residues long. The CDR3 nucleotides read TGTGCCAGCAGCCCCGGGACTGTTCAAGAGACCCAGTACTTC. Protein sequence: CASSPGTVQETQYF.

V is TRBV9 and J is TRBJ2-3; TRBD2 matches 8 bases. The trim removed 4 bases at V and 0 bases at J, leaving 10 bases unmatched. CDR3 length equals 17 residues. Germline CDR1 and CDR2: SGDLS and YYNGEE. The CDR3 spells CASSPRGGGASTDTQYF. Here the CDR3 DNA reads TGTGCCAGCAGCCCCCGGGGGGGCGGAGCCAGCACAGATACGCAGTATTTT.

This clonotype was observed at least ten times. The chain couples TRBV11-2 to TRBJ2-5; 7 nucleotides agree with TRBD1. The germline V gene encodes CDR1 SGHAT and CDR2 FQNNGV. This CDR3 spans 15 amino acids. Trimming removed 3 bases from V and 2 bases from J; junction bases left unmatched: 6. CDR3 nucleotides: TGTGCCAGCAGCTTTGGATGGGACAGTCAAGAGACCCAGTACTTC. Translation gives CASSFGWDSQETQYF.

The chain combines TRBV30 with TRBJ1-1; no firm D call. In germline, CDR1 is GTSNPN, CDR2 SVGIG (reference sequence). This CDR3 has 13 amino acids. V shed 4 bases and J shed 2 bases, with 11 bases lying between them. The chain's CDR3 is CAWTGMGNTEAFF. CDR3 bases: TGTGCCTGGACGGGGATGGGAAACACTGAAGCTTTCTTT. Full variable domain (missing parts from reference TRBV30 and TRBJ1-1): SQTIHQWPATLVQPVGSPLSLECTVEGTSNPNLYWYRQAAGRGLQLLFYSVGIGQISSEVPQNLSASRPQDRQFILSSKKLLLSDSGFYLCAWTGMGNTEAFFGQGTRLTVV.

The sample holds a few counts of this clonotype. The CDR3 protein is CASSQDRASGNTEAFF. The DNA for the CDR3 is TGCGCCAGCAGCCAAGATAGGGCCAGCGGGAACACTGAAGCTTTCTTT. This rearrangement joins TRBV4-3 to TRBJ1-1; no clear D gene. The germline gives CDR1 LGHNA, CDR2 YSLEER. The CDR3 spans 16 residues. With 0 bases removed from V and 1 base from J, the gap between germline ends came to 12 bases.

This clonotype was counted many times. This chain joins TRBV25-1 and TRBJ2-5; D gene uncertain. V was pared by 2 bases and J by 5 bases, with 6 bases between. The CDR3 contains 12 residues. Germline-derived CDR1 and CDR2 are MGHDK and SYGVNS. The CDR3 DNA reads as TGTGCCAGCAGTGAAGGGTGGGAGACCCAGTACTTC. Amino acids: CASSEGWETQYF.

This clonotype was seen only a few times. CDR3 sequence (DNA): TGTGCCAGCAGCTGGGCCCCCACAGATACGCAGTATTTT. Encoded protein: CASSWAPTDTQYF. The chain combines TRBV6-1 with TRBJ2-3; D gene unclear. From germline, CDR1 is MNHNS and CDR2 SASEGT. V was trimmed by 6 bases and J by 2 bases, leaving 9 bases between them. This CDR3 contains 13 residues.

In its sample, this clonotype was seen many times. The chain uses TRBV7-8 and TRBJ2-1; 7 bases agree with TRBD2. The germline CDR1 and CDR2 sequences are SGHVS and FQNEAQ. With 2 bases clipped from V and 6 bases from J, the junction kept 13 bases outside the gene matches. The length of the CDR3 is 17 residues. In DNA form, the CDR3 reads TGTGCCAGCAGCTTACTCCAGGCGGGGGATGGATTCAATGAGCAGTTCTTC. Protein sequence: CASSLLQAGDGFNEQFF.

The chain recombines TRBV14 with TRBJ1-4, with D possibly matching TRBD1 (5 bases). CDR3 length equals 15 residues. V shed 1 base and J shed 8 bases, with 14 bases lying between them. The germline V gene encodes CDR1 SGHDN and CDR2 FVKESK. The CDR3: CASSQGTGGWEKLFF. The CDR3 region has the DNA TGTGCCAGCAGCCAAGGGACGGGGGGATGGGAAAAACTGTTTTTT.

The CDR3: CASSKGVYGYTF. The DNA of the CDR3 is TGTGCCAGCAGCAAAGGGGTCTATGGCTACACCTTC. V and J are TRBV5-5 and TRBJ1-2; a weak D match, TRBD1 (5 bases). The CDR3 consists of 12 residues. V was trimmed by 4 bases and J by 4 bases, leaving 8 bases between them. Germline values: CDR1 SGHKS, CDR2 YYEKEE (reference sequence).

V and J are TRBV5-5 and TRBJ2-3, with 8 positions matching TRBD2. V lost 2 bases and J lost 5; bases outside the gene matches: 7. This CDR3 is built from 15 residues. CDR1 and CDR2 from the germline V gene are SGHKS and YYEKEE (reference sequence). The CDR3 DNA is TGTGCCAGCAGCTTACCTCAGCGGGGGATAGATACGCAGTATTTT. Amino acid sequence: CASSLPQRGIDTQYF.

This clonotype was detected a few times. The chain carries TRBV29-1 and TRBJ1-2; the D is unclear. The V gene's germline CDR1 is SQVTM and CDR2 ANQGSEA. The CDR3 covers 12 residues. V lost 4 bases and J 1 base, leaving 7 bases between the germline ends. CDR3 in DNA: TGCAGCGTTGGGGATATTAACTATGGCTACACCTTC. Amino acid sequence: CSVGDINYGYTF.

At least ten counts were recorded for this clonotype. V gene TRBV28 combines with J gene TRBJ2-1; D might be TRBD1 or TRBD2, each matching 5 bases. Germline-derived CDR1 and CDR2 are MDHEN and SYDVKM. The CDR3 has 13 residues. Trimming cost V 3 bases and J 9 bases, with 12 bases left between them. In nucleotides, the CDR3 is TGTGCCAGCAGTTTGGCCGGGGCCGTTGAGCAGTTCTTC. It codes for CASSLAGAVEQFF.

This clonotype was seen only a few times. This chain joins TRBV7-9 and TRBJ1-6; TRBD1 matches 8 bases. The CDR3 loop spans 15 amino acids. Germline CDR1 and CDR2: SEHNR and FQNEAQ (reference sequence). Unmatched junction bases numbered 8, after V lost 4 bases and J lost 9 bases. The CDR3 region is CASSSPDRALSPLHF. CDR3 DNA: TGTGCCAGCAGCTCCCCGGACAGGGCGCTTTCACCCCTCCACTTT.